The clone carrying this T cell receptor (beta chain) was counted between two and nine times. CDR3 length: 16 amino acids. CDR1 and CDR2 (germline): KGHSH, LQKENI. Trimming removed 3 bases at V and 11 bases at J, with 24 bases between. TCRdb reprocessed the 5' RACE reads via MiXCR and lists one record per CDR3 protein. The sample contains hundreds of thousands of distinct CDR3 sequences, 28% of which appear only once. The source of the sample is a study of identical twins' blood T cells. At the level of the study: Roughly 50 million reads covered about 6 alpha-chain and about 6 beta-chain libraries.

The J gene is TRBJ2-3, the V gene TRBV18, with D hard to call. Source material: PBMCs. The TCR sequence derives from a woman aged 18-55 years in good health. CDR3 amino acids: CASSPSTLSSNLQQYF. CDR3 nucleotides: TGTGCCAGCTCACCGTCGACCCTCTCCTCGAATCTGCAGCAGTATTTT.